The rows below give T cell receptor beta chains drawn from one sample of a study of shared clonotypes between healthy human individuals. The repertoire was sequenced with immunoSEQ multiplex PCR; TCRdb's copy has only in-frame clones and lacks some. The sample consists of roughly 2.5 million clones, over 85% of them appearing once. Material for sequencing was naive CD4+ T cells sorted from blood. The receptor set was obtained from a man between 18 and 29 years old in good health. Each CDR3 is given with its conserved first and last residue. D genes are given only for firm matches. Clone sizes are given selectively: once, few, many, or a class where the clone is expanded.

v_call,j_call,clone_size,d_call,cdr3_aa,cdr3_nt
TRBV5-1,TRBJ2-2,NA,TRBD2,CASLAGGSNTGELFF,TGCGCCAGCCTAGCGGGCGGGTCGAACACCGGGGAGCTGTTTTTT
TRBV6-5,TRBJ1-5,NA,NA,CASNPLSGGNQPQHF,TGTGCCAGCAACCCCCTCTCGGGAGGCAATCAGCCCCAGCATTTT
TRBV4-1,TRBJ1-3,once,NA,CASSQRSWAALNSGNTIYF,TGCGCCAGCAGCCAAAGATCGTGGGCAGCCCTTAACTCTGGAAACACCATATATTTT
TRBV7-3,TRBJ1-6,NA,NA,CASSRSRDSPLHF,TGTGCCAGCAGCCGTAGTCGGGATTCACCCCTCCACTTT
TRBV29-1,TRBJ2-2,NA,NA,CSVESPVAGELFF,TGCAGCGTTGAATCCCCCGTGGCCGGGGAGCTGTTTTTT
TRBV10-2,TRBJ2-7,NA,TRBD2,CASSGSSGGYEQYF,TGCGCCAGCAGTGGTTCTAGCGGGGGCTACGAGCAGTACTTC
TRBV2,TRBJ1-2,NA,NA,CASSESAGPYGYTF,TGTGCCAGCAGTGAATCGGCAGGGCCCTATGGCTACACCTTC
TRBV21-1,TRBJ2-7,NA,NA,CASSKIGREQYF,TGTGCCAGCAGCAAGATAGGACGCGAGCAGTACTTC
TRBV6-1,TRBJ1-5,NA,NA,CASRAVSNQPQHF,TGTGCCAGCAGGGCGGTTAGCAATCAGCCCCAGCATTTT
TRBV7-9,TRBJ2-2,NA,NA,CASSPSRDTGELFF,TGTGCCAGCAGCCCATCAAGGGACACCGGGGAGCTGTTTTTT
TRBV5-6,TRBJ2-1,NA,TRBD1,CASSFELGGDRGYNEQFF,TGTGCCAGCAGCTTTGAGCTTGGGGGAGACAGGGGTTACAATGAGCAGTTCTTC
TRBV28,TRBJ1-2,NA,NA,CASRLDGNYGYTF,TGTGCCAGCAGATTGGACGGTAACTATGGCTACACCTTC
TRBV27,TRBJ2-1,NA,TRBD2,CASSSLGGDSYNEQFF,TGTGCCAGCAGTTCCCTCGGGGGGGACTCCTACAATGAGCAGTTCTTC
TRBV18,TRBJ1-6,once,NA,CASSPPLERRGGYNSPLHF,TGTGCCAGCTCACCCCCCCTGGAGCGCCGTGGAGGATATAATTCACCCCTCCACTTT
TRBV7-2,TRBJ1-3,NA,NA,CASSQHRVGSGNTIYF,TGTGCCAGCAGTCAACACAGGGTGGGAAGTGGAAACACCATATATTTT
TRBV11-2,TRBJ2-1,NA,NA,CASSERGSSSGEQFF,TGTGCCAGCAGCGAACGAGGGAGTAGTTCGGGTGAGCAGTTCTTC
TRBV5-6,TRBJ2-3,NA,TRBD2,CASSLALWEGADTQYF,TGTGCCAGCAGCTTGGCCTTGTGGGAGGGCGCAGATACGCAGTATTTT
TRBV5-1,TRBJ2-3,NA,NA,CASSYRASSTDTQYF,TGCGCCAGCAGCTACAGGGCCTCTAGCACAGATACGCAGTATTTT
TRBV6-5,TRBJ1-1,NA,TRBD1,CASSYSWQGVTEAFF,TGTGCCAGCAGTTACTCGTGGCAGGGGGTCACTGAAGCTTTCTTT
TRBV28,TRBJ2-4,NA,TRBD1,CASSVTGTGSIQYF,TGTGCCAGCAGTGTAACCGGGACAGGGTCCATTCAGTACTTC
TRBV2,TRBJ2-1,NA,TRBD2,CASKRGRFYNEQFF,TGTGCCAGCAAGCGGGGAAGGTTCTACAATGAGCAGTTCTTC
TRBV25-1,TRBJ2-7,NA,TRBD2,CASSEPAGAYEQYF,TGTGCCAGCAGTGAACCAGCGGGAGCCTACGAGCAGTACTTC
TRBV11-2,TRBJ2-7,NA,NA,CASSSRRLHLYEQYF,TGTGCCAGCAGCTCACGTCGACTGCATCTCTACGAGCAGTACTTC
TRBV9,TRBJ1-4,NA,NA,CASSAGTENEKLFF,TGTGCCAGCAGCGCCGGGACGGAGAATGAAAAACTGTTTTTT
TRBV7-3,TRBJ2-1,NA,TRBD1,CASNDLQGEQFF,TGTGCCAGCAACGACTTACAGGGGGAGCAGTTCTTC
TRBV19,TRBJ2-2,once,NA,CASSPPGAGTGELFF,TGTGCCAGTAGCCCCCCGGGGGCAGGAACCGGGGAGCTGTTTTTT
TRBV2,TRBJ1-3,NA,NA,CASSVTRGAHGNTIYF,TGTGCCAGCAGTGTTACACGGGGGGCGCATGGAAACACCATATATTTT
TRBV5-1,TRBJ2-7,NA,TRBD2,CASSLALAGAAYEQYF,TGCGCCAGCAGCTTGGCCCTAGCGGGGGCCGCCTACGAGCAGTACTTC
TRBV5-6,TRBJ2-1,NA,NA,CASSWGGYYNEQFF,TGTGCCAGCAGCTGGGGGGGCTACTACAATGAGCAGTTCTTC
TRBV6-5,TRBJ2-2,NA,TRBD1,CASSNPGQVTGELFF,TGTGCCAGCAGTAACCCGGGACAGGTCACCGGGGAGCTGTTTTTT
TRBV18,TRBJ2-3,NA,NA,CASSPPSLKDTQYF,TGTGCCAGCTCACCTCCCAGCCTGAAGGATACGCAGTATTTT
TRBV7-9,TRBJ2-7,NA,TRBD1,CASSPERGGASSYEQYF,TGTGCCAGCAGCCCCGAGCGAGGGGGCGCTTCTTCCTACGAGCAGTACTTC
TRBV5-1,TRBJ2-5,NA,NA,CASSFVGTDQETQYF,TGCGCCAGCAGCTTTGTTGGGACGGACCAAGAGACCCAGTACTTC
TRBV27,TRBJ2-2,NA,NA,CASRSTYRESGELFF,TGTGCCAGCAGATCCACCTACAGGGAATCCGGGGAGCTGTTTTTT
TRBV28,TRBJ2-3,NA,NA,CASSWTASTDTQYF,TGTGCCAGCAGTTGGACAGCCAGCACAGATACGCAGTATTTT
TRBV7-9,TRBJ2-2,NA,TRBD2,CASSLASGMAGELFF,TGTGCCAGCAGCTTAGCCAGCGGGATGGCCGGGGAGCTGTTTTTT
TRBV18,TRBJ2-2,NA,NA,CASSPPVNTGELFF,TGTGCCAGCTCACCGCCCGTGAACACCGGGGAGCTGTTTTTT
TRBV28,TRBJ2-7,NA,NA,CASSSAAQGIREQYF,TGTGCCAGCAGTTCCGCCGCGCAGGGTATCCGCGAGCAGTACTTC
TRBV5-1,TRBJ1-3,NA,NA,CASSLTAPNGGNTIYF,TGCGCCAGCAGCTTGACCGCTCCAAACGGCGGAAACACCATATATTTT
TRBV7-9,TRBJ2-7,few,NA,CASSLVSDEQYF,TGTGCCAGCAGCTTAGTCTCGGACGAGCAGTACTTC
TRBV7-3,TRBJ1-4,NA,NA,CASSPGSDEKLFF,TGTGCCAGCAGCCCCGGGAGTGACGAAAAACTGTTTTTT
TRBV6-5,TRBJ2-1,NA,TRBD1,CASSPGQAGGQFF,TGTGCCAGCAGTCCCGGACAGGCAGGAGGGCAGTTCTTC
TRBV18,TRBJ2-1,NA,NA,CASSRFVGGNEQFF,TGTGCCAGCTCCCGCTTCGTTGGGGGCAATGAGCAGTTCTTC
TRBV9,TRBJ1-1,NA,NA,CASSTPGQNTEAFF,TGTGCCAGCAGCACACCGGGACAGAACACTGAAGCTTTCTTT
TRBV11-2,TRBJ2-5,NA,TRBD1,CASSLDGQGAVTQYF,TGTGCCAGCAGCTTAGATGGGCAGGGGGCCGTGACCCAGTACTTC
TRBV30,TRBJ2-5,NA,TRBD1,CAWSGGAETQYF,TGTGCCTGGTCAGGGGGAGCAGAGACCCAGTACTTC
TRBV5-1,TRBJ1-4,NA,NA,CASKELQGPNEKLFF,TGCGCCAGCAAGGAGTTACAGGGACCGAATGAAAAACTGTTTTTT
TRBV6-5,TRBJ1-5,NA,NA,CASQDRSNQPQHF,TGTGCCAGCCAGGACAGAAGCAATCAGCCCCAGCATTTT
TRBV7-9,TRBJ2-7,NA,NA,CASSPPGVGEQYF,TGTGCCAGCAGCCCTCCAGGGGTCGGCGAGCAGTACTTC
TRBV5-1,TRBJ2-7,NA,TRBD1,CASSLYKGQVPTYEQYF,TGCGCCAGCAGCTTATACAAGGGACAGGTCCCGACCTACGAGCAGTACTTC
TRBV5-6,TRBJ2-7,once,TRBD2,CASSLRTSGSRYEQYF,TGTGCCAGCAGCTTGAGGACTAGCGGGAGCCGATACGAGCAGTACTTC
TRBV2,TRBJ1-5,NA,NA,CASSESAAGPQHF,TGTGCCAGCAGTGAATCGGCAGCAGGGCCCCAGCATTTT
TRBV30,TRBJ1-3,NA,TRBD1,CAWAARQGFIYF,TGTGCCTGGGCGGCCCGACAGGGTTTCATATATTTT